Below, one T cell receptor (beta chain) is given with its context. Its antigen remains undetermined. Base qualities were left out, and no much larger clone turns up one base away. The entry originates in a study of shared clonotypes between healthy human individuals (dated by TCRdb to about 2020). As for the study more broadly: A few men and a couple of women, aged 18 to 49 years, made up the cohort. Per donor, three plates each were used for CD4 naive and CD4 memory, two for CD8 naive, and one for CD8 memory. The study deeply sequenced blood TCR repertoires of about five healthy adults to estimate repertoire size and the extent of clonotype sharing between individuals. To increase sequencing depth and limit assay-specific biases, TCR repertoire library preparation and sequencing were carried out by different laboratories using diverse techniques. Per donor, leukapheresis produced somewhere between about 0.9 and 9.5 billion PBMCs. Study-level results and caveats: Sharing across several donors was observed for about 5% of naive CD4, over 3% of naive CD8, 2.3% of memory CD4, and less than 0.45% of memory CD8 clonotypes. Compared with non-shared clonotypes, clonotypes shared by all four sorted-subset donors had higher generation probabilities. Larger estimated clonotype richness was generally found for naive subsets than for memory subsets. Because the study included only a small number of donors, the genetic and exposure-history diversity represented was limited. Sampling was restricted to blood, and TCR repertoires in tissue are likely to differ from TCR repertoires in blood. Rarefaction of sorted-subset datasets indicated incomplete sequencing despite the large sequencing depth. Pairwise subsampling led to the expectation that sequencing depth would affect the degree of clonotype sharing among donors.

V gives up 5 bases and J gives up 6 bases, and the segment between their germline ends measures 10 bases. The CDR1 and CDR2 encoded by the germline V gene are SNHLY and FYNNEI. The CDR3 spans 13 residues, from the cysteine through the phenylalanine. The read is trimmed to its CDR3 DNA, 39 bases read in frame from base 1. Using the deep immunoSEQ assay, TCR CDR3 regions were amplified from genomic DNA by multiplex PCR. Genomic DNA extracted from each cell subset was distributed evenly over all wells of several immunoSEQ 96-well plates, and each plate served as one replicate. For sorted subsets, roughly 0.2 ug genomic DNA, equal to 30,000 or so T cell genomes, was loaded into each replicate PCR. Purified libraries were measured with a Qubit 3.0 fluorometer, size-checked on a Bioanalyzer 2100, and measured again with the KAPA Library Quantification kit. Each immunoSEQ 96-well plate was sequenced on its own single-read 150-cycle Illumina NextSeq 550 flow cell. Processing in the source paper ran as follows. The immunoSEQ output contained only junctional sequences without quality scores, so filtering could not match that applied to full-length reads. Sequences were annotated with PyIR, a Python wrapper for IgBLAST v1.9, using IMGT germline references to assign V/J genes and CDR3. Reads with weak V/J assignments (E-value above 1e-6), missing CDR3, stop codons, out-of-frame junctions, or ambiguous translated residues were removed. V3J clonotypes were defined as sequences sharing an identical inferred V gene, J gene, and CDR3 amino acid sequence. Percentage overlap between repertoires was calculated by dividing the number of shared unique clonotypes by the size of the smaller repertoire. RTK rarefaction, the Chao1 estimator, and Recon v2.1 estimates of unobserved clonotypes were used to assess repertoire richness. Generation probabilities were computed with OLGA for all TCRbeta clonotypes obtained by the gDNA method from several donors. TCRdb provides this immuneACCESS table in a form limited to in-frame rearrangements. Some clones are lacking; in checked studies, under half of them reflect an unresolved V gene, and why the rest are absent is not known. That table is the source of V, J and clone size, and D and trimming were worked out from the DNA. The sample data list under 1,100,000 clones, and roughly 80% of these were observed just once. Clones ranked in the top ten supply roughly 1.4% of the sample.

The donors were healthy, HIV-negative adults with no recently reported acute infections or vaccinations. Every donor was a Caucasian adult residing in Nashville, Tennessee, USA. Magnetic negative selection was used to enrich CD4+ T cells, after which naive cells were positively selected on CD45RA and the negative fraction became the memory subset. Blood was collected by leukapheresis, and PBMCs were isolated by Ficoll-Histopaque density gradient centrifugation and then cryopreserved in liquid nitrogen vapor phase. Analytical flow cytometry was used to check the purity and quantity of each magnetically sorted T cell population. Genomic DNA was isolated from each sorted fraction and quantified by UV absorbance on a Nanodrop 2000c.

Sequences were obtained from memory CD4+ T cells sorted from blood. Interpreted using the paper, the cell subset or site label stands for: CD45RA-negative fraction. The clonotype originates from a man younger than 35 in good health. The sequence joins TRBV2 to TRBJ2-2; TRBD1 is a possible D gene, resting on 6 matching bases. The DNA is TGTGCCAGCAGTCTACAGGGTCCCGGGGAGCTGTTTTTT. The translation is CASSLQGPGELFF.